These 5 T cell receptor beta chains share one sample of origin, sequenced in a study of OX40 agonist ivuxolimab in advanced cancers. The data were produced by immunoSEQ multiplex PCR, yet TCRdb's version contains in-frame clones alone and is incomplete. Of approximately 40,000 clones listed, around 90% are singletons. The specimen comprised CD4+ or CD8+ T cells sorted from blood, sampled in a trial of the OX40 agonist ivuxolimab. Receptors originate from an adult with an advanced solid tumor such as melanoma, head and neck, liver or kidney cancer.

J is TRBJ1-1 and V is TRBV5-4, with a weak D call TRBD1 (6 bases). Germline V gene lookup returns CDR1 SGHNT and CDR2 YYREEE (reference sequence). V shed 2 bases and J shed 4 bases, with 9 bases lying between them. CDR3 length equals 13 residues. CDR3 sequence: CASSFGGGTEAFF. The CDR3 coding sequence is TGTGCCAGCAGCTTCGGAGGGGGCACTGAAGCTTTCTTT.

The chain links TRBV28 to TRBJ1-3; D might be TRBD1 (6 bases). The CDR3 runs 14 residues. Looked up from germline, CDR1 is MDHEN and CDR2 is SYDVKM. V was pared by 5 bases and J by 2 bases, with 10 bases between. CDR3 nucleotide sequence: TGTGCCAGCAGTGCTAGGACAGCTGGAAACACCATATATTTT. Amino acid sequence: CASSARTAGNTIYF.

V is TRBV5-4 and J is TRBJ1-1; no definite D call. The germline CDR1 and CDR2 sequences are SGHNT and YYREEE (reference sequence). The V end was cut by 0 bases, the J end by 1 base, with 10 bases between. The CDR3 consists of 15 residues. CDR3 coding DNA: TGTGCCAGCAGCTTGGTCAAGGCCGGGAACACTGAAGCTTTCTTT. Translated: CASSLVKAGNTEAFF.

The rearrangement links TRBV4-2 to TRBJ1-5; possibly TRBD1 for D (6 bases). The V gene lost 1 base and the J gene lost 4 bases, with 8 bases spanning the gap. Looked up from germline, CDR1 is LGHNA and CDR2 is YNFKEQ. The CDR3 has 14 amino acids. The CDR3: CASSQAGDNQPQHF. Written as DNA, the CDR3 is TGTGCCAGCAGCCAAGCAGGGGATAATCAGCCCCAGCATTTT.

This sequence joins TRBV5-4 and TRBJ2-2, with D possibly called TRBD1 or TRBD2 (5 bases each). Germline CDR1 and CDR2: SGHNT and YYREEE (reference sequence). This CDR3 has 12 amino acids. Trimming took 7 bases from V and 6 from J, leaving 10 bases between them. The CDR3, as DNA: TGTGCCAGCGGGGGTCTAGCCGGGGAGCTGTTTTTT. Translation: CASGGLAGELFF.